Below are 17 T cell receptor beta chains sequenced from a single sample in a study of cytomegalovirus exposure and HLA in healthy donors. The PCR made use of 60 Vbeta and 13 Jbeta primers. Sequenced by immunoSEQ multiplex PCR; TCRdb stores in-frame clones only, minus some. The sample holds 100,000 to 120,000 clones, roughly 86% seen once. Sample: PBMCs. These receptors originate from a man aged 35 to 55 in good health and CMV-seronegative.

The chain employs TRBV7-8 and TRBJ1-5, with a tentative D call TRBD1 (6 bases). Germline V gene lookup returns CDR1 SGHVS and CDR2 FQNEAQ. With 2 bases removed from V and 0 bases from J, the gap between germline ends came to 11 bases. The CDR3 runs 16 residues. This chain's CDR3 is CASSLSTGNSNQPQHF. The CDR3 DNA reads as TGTGCCAGCAGCTTAAGTACAGGGAATAGCAATCAGCCCCAGCATTTT.

The CDR3 sequence: CASSLGTGLINQPQHF. The CDR3 DNA reads as TGTGCCAGCAGCTTAGGGACAGGGTTAATCAATCAGCCCCAGCATTTT. The chain employs TRBV7-9 and TRBJ1-5, with 8 nucleotides matching TRBD1. CDR1 and CDR2 (germline): SEHNR, FQNEAQ (reference sequence). The CDR3 has 16 residues. Germline trimming cut 1 base from V and 3 bases from J; bases unmatched to any gene: 5.

The V and J genes are TRBV29-1 and TRBJ2-3, with TRBD1 as a possible D gene (5 bases). Trimming shortened V by 7 bases and J by 0 bases, and 8 bases separated the two germline ends. The CDR3 contains 12 residues. Germline loops: CDR1 SQVTM, CDR2 ANQGSEA. As DNA, the CDR3 is TGCAGCGGGGGCATTAGCACAGATACGCAGTATTTT. Its protein product is CSGGISTDTQYF.

The CDR3 region has the DNA TGTGCCATCAGTGATGTCCCCGGTACGGATACGCAGTATTTT. Protein product: CAISDVPGTDTQYF. V usage is TRBV10-3 and J usage is TRBJ2-3; no firm D call. The CDR3 length is 14 residues. CDR1 is ENHRY and CDR2 is SYGVKD in the germline V gene. V lost 3 bases to trimming and J lost 6 bases, with 13 bases between them.

The rearrangement links TRBV6-5 to TRBJ2-7; 8 bases are shared with TRBD1. J gave up 11 bases and V 4 bases, and 4 bases lay outside the gene matches. This CDR3 has 11 amino acids. CDR1 MNHEY and CDR2 SVGAGI come from the germline V gene. CDR3: CASSSGGGEYF. DNA of the CDR3: TGTGCCAGCAGTTCAGGGGGCGGGGAGTACTTC.

V usage is TRBV7-2 and J usage is TRBJ1-6; 9 nucleotides agree with TRBD1. The CDR3 spans 16 residues. Germline CDR1 SGHTA, CDR2 FQGNSA. The V and J ends lost 2 bases and 10 bases, in that order; junction bases with no gene match: 9. For the CDR3, the DNA is TGTGCCAGCAGCTTACGGTCGGGACAGGGAACCTCACCCCTCCACTTT. The encoded protein is CASSLRSGQGTSPLHF.

The genes are TRBV6-5 and TRBJ2-1; D is uncertain. This CDR3 has 14 residues. Germline lookup yields CDR1 MNHEY and CDR2 SVGAGI. V was cut by 2 bases and J by 5 bases, with 10 bases left in between. This chain's CDR3 is CASSYRSGDNEQFF. The CDR3 bases are TGTGCCAGCAGTTACAGGTCAGGCGACAATGAGCAGTTCTTC.

The CDR3 spells CASSPYQRGAETQYF. The CDR3 bases are TGTGCCAGCAGTCCATACCAGCGGGGAGCAGAGACCCAGTACTTC. The chain joins TRBV27 to TRBJ2-5, with 7 bases that match TRBD2. This CDR3 spans 15 amino acids. CDR1 is MNHEY, CDR2 SMNVEV, per germline (reference sequence). The V segment lost 5 bases and the J segment 4 bases; nucleotides outside the gene matches: 10.

This rearrangement joins TRBV5-1 to TRBJ2-7, with TRBD1 as a possible D gene (6 bases). The CDR3 is 13 residues long. V lost 4 bases and J lost 3, with 11 bases in between. Germline assignment: CDR1 SGHRS and CDR2 YFSETQ. This CDR3 reads CASSLDRSYEQYF. The CDR3 nucleotides read TGCGCCAGCAGCCTCGACAGGAGCTACGAGCAGTACTTC.

V usage is TRBV6-5 and J usage is TRBJ1-4; D possibly corresponds to TRBD1 (6 bases). Germline loops: CDR1 MNHEY, CDR2 SVGAGI. There are 15 residues in the CDR3. V was trimmed by 0 bases and J by 7 bases, leaving 12 bases between them. CDR3 nucleotides: TGTGCCAGCAGTTACTCTGAGGCAGGGGCTGAAAAACTGTTTTTT. Amino acid sequence: CASSYSEAGAEKLFF.

The V and J genes are TRBV9 and TRBJ2-3; no clear D. This CDR3 comprises 14 residues. V was pared by 4 bases and J by 4 bases, with 13 bases between. Germline CDR1 is SGDLS and CDR2 is YYNGEE. The CDR3 DNA reads TGTGCCAGCAGCATAGGGTCTCAGGCAGATACGCAGTATTTT. Translating gives CASSIGSQADTQYF.

J is TRBJ1-2 and V is TRBV7-9; weak D call: TRBD1 (5 bases). The V gene lost 4 bases and the J gene lost 7 bases, with 19 bases spanning the gap. The CDR3 sequence is 15 residues long. CDR1 and CDR2 from the germline V gene are SEHNR and FQNEAQ (reference sequence). CDR3 amino acids: CASSSPSGGRGGYTF. The CDR3 coding sequence is TGTGCCAGCAGCTCACCTTCCGGGGGAAGGGGTGGCTACACCTTC.

The rearrangement joins TRBV9 to TRBJ2-1, with D perhaps matching TRBD2 (5 bases). Trimming stripped 0 bases from V and 7 bases from J, with 14 bases between. This CDR3 has 15 residues. Germline V gene lookup returns CDR1 SGDLS and CDR2 YYNGEE. Written as DNA, the CDR3 is TGTGCCAGCAGCGTAGGGCTAGCTCTGGTGAATGAGCAGTTCTTC. It is translated as CASSVGLALVNEQFF.

CDR3 coding DNA: TGCAGCGCCACGAAGCCGGGACAGTTAAACACTGAAGCTTTCTTT. As protein: CSATKPGQLNTEAFF. The rearrangement links TRBV29-1 to TRBJ1-1; TRBD1 matches 7 bases. Per germline, CDR1 SQVTM and CDR2 ANQGSEA. J gave up 2 bases and V 7 bases, and 13 bases lay outside the gene matches. CDR3 length: 15 amino acids.

The chain joins TRBV7-9 to TRBJ1-1; 8 bases are shared with TRBD1. Germline V CDR1 and CDR2: SEHNR, FQNEAQ (reference sequence). This CDR3 contains 16 residues. DNA for the CDR3: TGTGCAACCATCCGACCCCGTGGGACAGGAAACACTGAAGCTTTCTTT. This gives the protein CATIRPRGTGNTEAFF.

The chain joins TRBV5-4 to TRBJ1-2; no clear D. V was trimmed by 1 base and J by 4 bases, leaving 8 bases between them. Germline V gene data show CDR1 as SGHNT and CDR2 as YYREEE (reference sequence). The CDR3 runs 13 residues. CDR3 sequence reads: CASSLRQVYGYTF. The CDR3, as DNA: TGTGCCAGCAGCTTGAGGCAGGTCTATGGCTACACCTTC.

The gene calls are TRBV30 and TRBJ2-3; 8 nucleotides align to TRBD2. This CDR3 has 13 residues. Germline V gene data show CDR1 as GTSNPN and CDR2 as SVGIG (reference sequence). J gave up 4 bases and V 3 bases, and 3 bases lay outside the gene matches. The CDR3 DNA reads as TGTGCCTGGAGGACGGGGGGGCCAGATACGCAGTATTTT. It specifies CAWRTGGPDTQYF.